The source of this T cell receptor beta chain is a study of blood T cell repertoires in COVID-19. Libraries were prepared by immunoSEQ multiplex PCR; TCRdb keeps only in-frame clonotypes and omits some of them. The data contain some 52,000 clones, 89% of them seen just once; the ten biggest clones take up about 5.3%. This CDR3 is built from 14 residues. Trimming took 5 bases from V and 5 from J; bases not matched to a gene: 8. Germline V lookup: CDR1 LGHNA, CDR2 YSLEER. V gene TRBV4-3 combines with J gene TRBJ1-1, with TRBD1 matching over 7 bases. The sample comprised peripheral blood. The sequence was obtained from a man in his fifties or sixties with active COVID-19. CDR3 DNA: TGCGCCAGCAGCGAAAGAGGGGGCAGGACTGAAGCTTTCTTT. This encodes CASSERGGRTEAFF.